This TCR beta chain derives from a study of naive and memory T cell subsets. Study conclusions and caveats: Far more TCRs reportedly came from tuberculin skin test site biopsies. Delayed type IV hypersensitivity infiltration was taken to explain higher tuberculin-site TCR counts.

The treatment was: skin biopsy from PPD injection site in Mantoux-positive individual. The library had UMIs added by 3' ligation of an oligonucleotide to TCR cDNA. Tuberculin skin test biopsies were taken where PPD was injected in Mantoux-positive people. The germline CDR1 and CDR2 sequences are MNHNY and SVGAGI (reference sequence). The CDR3 has 15 residues. V was shortened by 7 bases and J by 4 bases, with 16 bases between the two germline ends. Ligated cDNA underwent four rounds of PCR with nested alpha and beta constant region primers and SP2. TCRdb reprocessed the UMI-ligation and nested PCR reads via MiXCR and lists one record per CDR3 protein. In the table there are about 14,000 distinct CDR3 sequences, about 5% of which are singletons. This clonotype came up many times. Its antigen is currently unknown.

The receptor was derived from an adult in good health. This chain links TRBV6-6 with TRBJ2-2, with TRBD1 as a possible D gene (6 bases). The sample consisted of skin, taken from a tuberculin skin test site. The chain's CDR3 is CASTWTVSPTGELFF. The CDR3 coding sequence is TGTGCCAGCACCTGGACAGTTTCGCCCACCGGGGAGCTGTTTTTT.